This T cell receptor beta chain derives from a study of control samples from healthy donors and cancer patients. Germline V gene lookup returns CDR1 LNHDA and CDR2 SQIVND (reference sequence). Trimming shortened V by 5 bases and J by 4 bases, and 20 bases separated the two germline ends. The CDR3 extends over 16 amino acids. This clone was recorded a few times. Only in-frame clones appear in the TCRdb table, and some are missing; sequencing was by immunoSEQ multiplex PCR. The sample lists 90,000 to 120,000 clones; around four fifths were seen once. The receptor was isolated from a man aged 18 to 30 in good health. Material: blood. This chain links TRBV19 with TRBJ1-2; weak D call: TRBD1 (5 bases). CDR3 in amino acids: CASSPMIDAGGYGYTF. CDR3 sequence (DNA): TGTGCCAGTAGTCCGATGATTGATGCGGGGGGCTATGGCTACACCTTC. Supplemented by reference TRBV19 and TRBJ1-2, the full variable domain reads DGGITQSPKYLFRKEGQNVTLSCEQNLNHDAMYWYRQDPGQGLRLIYYSQIVNDFQKGDIAEGYSVSREKKESFPLTVTSAQKNPTAFYLCASSPMIDAGGYGYTFGSGTRLTVV.